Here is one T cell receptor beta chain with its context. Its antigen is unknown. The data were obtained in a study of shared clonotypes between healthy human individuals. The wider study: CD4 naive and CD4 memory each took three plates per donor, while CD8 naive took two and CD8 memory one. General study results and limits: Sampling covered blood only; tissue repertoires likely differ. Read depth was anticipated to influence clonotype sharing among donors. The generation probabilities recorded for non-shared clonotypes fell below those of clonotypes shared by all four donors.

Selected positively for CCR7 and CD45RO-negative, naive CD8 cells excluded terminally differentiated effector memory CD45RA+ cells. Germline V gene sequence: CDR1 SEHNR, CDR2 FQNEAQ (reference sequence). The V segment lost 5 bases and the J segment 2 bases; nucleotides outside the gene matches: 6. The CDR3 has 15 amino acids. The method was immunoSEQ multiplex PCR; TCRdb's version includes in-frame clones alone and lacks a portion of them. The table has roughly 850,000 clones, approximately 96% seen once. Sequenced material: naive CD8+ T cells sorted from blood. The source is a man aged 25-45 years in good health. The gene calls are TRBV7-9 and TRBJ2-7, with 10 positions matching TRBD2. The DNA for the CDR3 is TGTGCCAGCAGCCCTTGGACTAGCGGTGCCTACGAGCAGTACTTC. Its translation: CASSPWTSGAYEQYF.